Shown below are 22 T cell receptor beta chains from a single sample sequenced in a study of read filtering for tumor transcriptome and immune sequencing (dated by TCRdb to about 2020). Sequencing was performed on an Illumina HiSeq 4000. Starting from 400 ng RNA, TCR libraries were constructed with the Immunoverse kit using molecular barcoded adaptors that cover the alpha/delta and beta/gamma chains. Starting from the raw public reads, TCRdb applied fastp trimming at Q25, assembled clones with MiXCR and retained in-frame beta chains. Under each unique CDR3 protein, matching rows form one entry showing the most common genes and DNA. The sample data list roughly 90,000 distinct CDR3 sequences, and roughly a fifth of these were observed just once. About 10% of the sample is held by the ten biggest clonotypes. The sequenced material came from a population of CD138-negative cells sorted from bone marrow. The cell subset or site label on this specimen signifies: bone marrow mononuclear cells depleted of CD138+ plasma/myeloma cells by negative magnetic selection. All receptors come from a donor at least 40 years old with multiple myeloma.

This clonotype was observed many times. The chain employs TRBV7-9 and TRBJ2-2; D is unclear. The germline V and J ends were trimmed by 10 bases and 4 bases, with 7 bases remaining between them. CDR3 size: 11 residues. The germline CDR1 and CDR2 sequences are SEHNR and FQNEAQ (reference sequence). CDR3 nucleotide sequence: TGTGCCACCCGAGCCACCGGGGAGCTGTTTTTT. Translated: CATRATGELFF.

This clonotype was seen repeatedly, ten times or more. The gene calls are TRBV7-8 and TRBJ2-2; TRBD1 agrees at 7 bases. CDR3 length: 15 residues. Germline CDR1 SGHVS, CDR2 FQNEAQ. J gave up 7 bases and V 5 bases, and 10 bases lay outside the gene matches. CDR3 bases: TGTGCCAGCAGCCCGAGGGGGCAGGGCCACGGGGAGCTGTTTTTT. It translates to CASSPRGQGHGELFF.

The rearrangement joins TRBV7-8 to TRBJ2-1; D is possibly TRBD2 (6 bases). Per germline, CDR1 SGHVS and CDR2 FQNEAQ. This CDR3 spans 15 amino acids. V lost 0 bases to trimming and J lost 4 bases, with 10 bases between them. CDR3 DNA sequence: TGTGCCAGCAGCTTAGCGGGGGGACGATACAATGAGCAGTTCTTC. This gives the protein CASSLAGGRYNEQFF.

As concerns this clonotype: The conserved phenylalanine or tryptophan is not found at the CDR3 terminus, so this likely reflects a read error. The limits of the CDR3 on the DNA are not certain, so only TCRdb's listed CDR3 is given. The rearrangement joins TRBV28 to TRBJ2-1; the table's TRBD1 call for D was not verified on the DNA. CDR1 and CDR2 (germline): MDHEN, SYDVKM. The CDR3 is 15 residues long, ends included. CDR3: CASSPRGQKRNEQSL.

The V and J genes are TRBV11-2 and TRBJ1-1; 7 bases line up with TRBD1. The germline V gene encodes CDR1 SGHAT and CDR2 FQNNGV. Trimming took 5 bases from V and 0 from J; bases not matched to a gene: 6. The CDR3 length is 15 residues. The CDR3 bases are TGTGCCAGCAGCCTTAGACAGGGACTGAACACTGAAGCTTTCTTT. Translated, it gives CASSLRQGLNTEAFF.

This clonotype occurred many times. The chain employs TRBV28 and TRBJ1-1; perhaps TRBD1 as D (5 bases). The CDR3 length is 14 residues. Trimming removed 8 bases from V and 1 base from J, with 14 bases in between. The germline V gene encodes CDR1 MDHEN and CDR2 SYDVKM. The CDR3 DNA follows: TGTGCCAGCGGGCTACATGGGGGGAACACTGAAGCTTTCTTT. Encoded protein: CASGLHGGNTEAFF. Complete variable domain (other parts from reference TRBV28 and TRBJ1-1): DVKVTQSSRYLVKRTGEKVFLECVQDMDHENMFWYRQDPGLGLRLIYFSYDVKMKEKGDIPEGYSVSREKKERFSLILESASTNQTSMYLCASGLHGGNTEAFFGQGTRLTVV.

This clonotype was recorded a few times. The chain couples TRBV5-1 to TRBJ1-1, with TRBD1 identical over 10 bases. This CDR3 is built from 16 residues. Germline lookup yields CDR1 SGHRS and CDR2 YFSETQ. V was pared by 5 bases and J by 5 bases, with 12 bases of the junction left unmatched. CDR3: CASRTAGTGVGTEAFF. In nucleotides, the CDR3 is TGCGCCAGCAGAACTGCCGGGACAGGGGTCGGGACTGAAGCTTTCTTT.

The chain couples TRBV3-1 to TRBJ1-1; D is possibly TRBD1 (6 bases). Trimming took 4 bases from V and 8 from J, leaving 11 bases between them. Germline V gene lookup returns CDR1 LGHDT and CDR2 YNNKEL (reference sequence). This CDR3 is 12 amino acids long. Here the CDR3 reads CASSLHRDEAFF. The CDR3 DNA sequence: TGTGCCAGCAGCCTCCACAGGGACGAAGCTTTCTTT.

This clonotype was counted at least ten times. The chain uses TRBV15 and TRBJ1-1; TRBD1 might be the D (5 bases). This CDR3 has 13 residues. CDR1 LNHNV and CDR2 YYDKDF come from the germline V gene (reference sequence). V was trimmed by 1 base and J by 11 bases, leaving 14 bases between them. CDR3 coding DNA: TGTGCCACCAGCAGAGTTTACGGGACGGACGCTTTCTTT. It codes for CATSRVYGTDAFF. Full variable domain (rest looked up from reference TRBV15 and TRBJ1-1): DAMVIQNPRYQVTQFGKPVTLSCSQTLNHNVMYWYQQKSSQAPKLLFHYYDKDFNNEADTPDNFQSRRPNTSFCFLDIRSPGLGDTAMYLCATSRVYGTDAFFGQGTRLTVV.

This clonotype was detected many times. CDR3 coding DNA: TGCAGTGCTAGAGGACGGATCAATCAGCCCCAGCATTTT. This gives the protein CSARGRINQPQHF. This chain joins TRBV20-1 and TRBJ1-5, with D unresolved. V was clipped by 1 base and J by 3 bases, with 7 bases between them. This CDR3 contains 13 residues. Germline V gene data show CDR1 as DFQATT and CDR2 as SNEGSKA (reference sequence).

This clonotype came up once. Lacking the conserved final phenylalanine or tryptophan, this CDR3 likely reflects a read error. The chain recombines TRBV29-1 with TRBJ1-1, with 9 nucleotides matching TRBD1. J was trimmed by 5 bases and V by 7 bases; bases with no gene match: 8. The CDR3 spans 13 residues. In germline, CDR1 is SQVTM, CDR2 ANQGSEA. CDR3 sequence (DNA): TGCAGCGCTAGACAGGGGGGAGGGACTGAAGCTTTCTTA. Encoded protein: CSARQGGGTEAFL.

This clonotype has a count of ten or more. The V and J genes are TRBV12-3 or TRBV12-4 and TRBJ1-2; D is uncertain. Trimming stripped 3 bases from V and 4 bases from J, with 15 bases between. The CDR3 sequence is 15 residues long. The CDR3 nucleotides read TGTGCCAGCAGTTTCTCGGGGTCGAGTAGCTATGGCTACACCTTC. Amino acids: CASSFSGSSSYGYTF.

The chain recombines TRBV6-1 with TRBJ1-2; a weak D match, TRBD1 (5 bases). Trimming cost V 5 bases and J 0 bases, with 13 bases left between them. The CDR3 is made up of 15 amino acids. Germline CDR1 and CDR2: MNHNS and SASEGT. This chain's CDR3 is CASSTGLKTNYGYTF. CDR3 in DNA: TGTGCCAGCAGTACAGGTCTTAAAACTAACTATGGCTACACCTTC.

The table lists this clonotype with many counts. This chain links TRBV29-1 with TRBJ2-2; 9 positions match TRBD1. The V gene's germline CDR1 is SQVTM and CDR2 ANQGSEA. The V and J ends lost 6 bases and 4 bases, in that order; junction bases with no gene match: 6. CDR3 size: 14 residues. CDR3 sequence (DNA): TGCAGCGTGGCCCGGGACAGGGTCACCGGGGAGCTGTTTTTT. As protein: CSVARDRVTGELFF.

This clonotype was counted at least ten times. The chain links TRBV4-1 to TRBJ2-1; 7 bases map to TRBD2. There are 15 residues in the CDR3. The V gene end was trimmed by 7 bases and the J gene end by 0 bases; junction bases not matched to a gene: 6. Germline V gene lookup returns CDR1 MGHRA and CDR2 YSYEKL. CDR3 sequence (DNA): TGCGCCAGCACCGGGCCGGGGGGCTCCTACAATGAGCAGTTCTTC. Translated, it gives CASTGPGGSYNEQFF.

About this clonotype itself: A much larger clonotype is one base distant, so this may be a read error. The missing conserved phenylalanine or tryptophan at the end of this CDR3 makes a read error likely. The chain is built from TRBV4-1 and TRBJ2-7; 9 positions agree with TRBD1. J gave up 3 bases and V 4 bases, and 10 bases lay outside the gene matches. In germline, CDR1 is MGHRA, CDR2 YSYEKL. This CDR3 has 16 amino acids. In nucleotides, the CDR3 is TGCGCCAGCAGCCCCCTCGGGACAGGGAGCTACTACGAGCAGTACTCC. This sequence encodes CASSPLGTGSYYEQYS.

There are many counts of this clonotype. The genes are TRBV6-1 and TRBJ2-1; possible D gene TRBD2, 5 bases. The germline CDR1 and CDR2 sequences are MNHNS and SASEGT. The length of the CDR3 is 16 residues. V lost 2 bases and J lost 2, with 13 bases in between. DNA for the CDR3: TGTGCCAGCAGTGAATTGAAGGAGAGGGCCTACAATGAGCAGTTCTTC. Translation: CASSELKERAYNEQFF.

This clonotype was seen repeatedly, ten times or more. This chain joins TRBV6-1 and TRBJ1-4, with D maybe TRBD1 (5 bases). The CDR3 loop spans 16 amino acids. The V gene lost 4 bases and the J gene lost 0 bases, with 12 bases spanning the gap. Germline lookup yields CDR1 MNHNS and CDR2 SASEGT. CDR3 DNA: TGTGCCAGCAGTGCCGGGACCGGAACAACTAATGAAAAACTGTTTTTT. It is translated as CASSAGTGTTNEKLFF.

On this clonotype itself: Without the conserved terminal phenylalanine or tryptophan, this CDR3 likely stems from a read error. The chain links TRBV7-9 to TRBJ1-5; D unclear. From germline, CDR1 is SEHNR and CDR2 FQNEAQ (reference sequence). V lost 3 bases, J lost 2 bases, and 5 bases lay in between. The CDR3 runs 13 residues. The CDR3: CASSFSGNQPQHS. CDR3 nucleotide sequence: TGTGCCAGCAGCTTTTCGGGCAATCAGCCCCAGCATTCT.

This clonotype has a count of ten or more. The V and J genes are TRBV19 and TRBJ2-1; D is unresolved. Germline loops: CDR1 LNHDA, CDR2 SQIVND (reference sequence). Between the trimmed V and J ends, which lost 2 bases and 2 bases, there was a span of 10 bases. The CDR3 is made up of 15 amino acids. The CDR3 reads CASSITGLTYNEQFF. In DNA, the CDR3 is TGTGCCAGTAGTATAACGGGTCTGACCTACAATGAGCAGTTCTTC.

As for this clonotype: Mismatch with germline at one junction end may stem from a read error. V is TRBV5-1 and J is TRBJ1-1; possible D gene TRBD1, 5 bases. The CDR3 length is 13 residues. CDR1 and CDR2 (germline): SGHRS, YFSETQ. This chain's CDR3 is CASSPDSNTKAFF. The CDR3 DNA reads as TGCGCCAGCAGTCCAGACAGTAACACTAAAGCTTTCTTT.

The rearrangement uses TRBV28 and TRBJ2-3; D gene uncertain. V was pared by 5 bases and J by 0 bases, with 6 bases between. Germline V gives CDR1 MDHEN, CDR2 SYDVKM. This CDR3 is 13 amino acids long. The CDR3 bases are TGTGCCAGCAGTCCCTCTAGCACAGATACGCAGTATTTT. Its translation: CASSPSSTDTQYF.